These 6 T cell receptor beta chains came from one sample sequenced in a study of cytomegalovirus exposure and HLA in healthy donors. PCR was performed using 60 Vbeta and 13 Jbeta primers. The table came from immunoSEQ multiplex PCR; TCRdb's copy has only in-frame clones and leaves some out. The repertoire consists of under 95,000 clones, with 55% to 75% occurring once and the leading ten covering about 12%. Sequenced: PBMCs. Receptor source: a woman between 40 and 55 years old in good health and CMV-seropositive.

The chain carries TRBV29-1 and TRBJ2-4; TRBD1 is a possible D gene (6 bases). The V gene's germline CDR1 is SQVTM and CDR2 ANQGSEA. There are 13 residues in the CDR3. Trimming shortened V by 8 bases and J by 1 base, and 12 bases separated the two germline ends. CDR3 sequence reads: CSTRDTAKNIQYF. The DNA for the CDR3 is TGCAGCACCCGGGACACCGCCAAAAACATTCAGTACTTC.

The rearrangement joins TRBV11-3 to TRBJ2-1, with 10 bases that match TRBD2. CDR1 and CDR2 from the germline V gene are SGHNT and YENEEA. The junction had 7 bases not matched to a gene; V was cut back by 5 bases and J by 0 bases. The CDR3 consists of 17 residues. The CDR3 sequence is CASSPRASGGSYNEQFF. The CDR3 DNA sequence: TGTGCCAGCAGCCCGAGGGCTAGCGGGGGCTCCTACAATGAGCAGTTCTTC.

The chain links TRBV19 to TRBJ1-2; 12 nucleotides match TRBD1. CDR1 is LNHDA, CDR2 SQIVND, per germline (reference sequence). The CDR3 consists of 17 residues. The V and J ends lost 3 bases and 8 bases, in that order; junction bases with no gene match: 13. This chain's CDR3 is CASSMYGTGGEVWGYTF. The CDR3 nucleotides read TGTGCCAGTAGTATGTACGGGACAGGGGGCGAAGTCTGGGGCTACACCTTC. Together with reference TRBV19 and TRBJ1-2, the CDR3 gives the full variable domain: DGGITQSPKYLFRKEGQNVTLSCEQNLNHDAMYWYRQDPGQGLRLIYYSQIVNDFQKGDIAEGYSVSREKKESFPLTVTSAQKNPTAFYLCASSMYGTGGEVWGYTFGSGTRLTVV.

V and J are TRBV5-1 and TRBJ2-3; tentative D call: TRBD2 (5 bases). The CDR3 covers 13 residues. V was trimmed by 3 bases and J by 5 bases, leaving 10 bases between them. Germline CDR1 SGHRS, CDR2 YFSETQ. Here the CDR3 reads CASSSSSGDTQYF. The CDR3 DNA reads as TGCGCCAGCAGCTCTAGCAGCGGAGATACGCAGTATTTT.

The rearrangement joins TRBV29-1 to TRBJ2-1, with TRBD2 identical over 11 bases. Germline V lookup: CDR1 SQVTM, CDR2 ANQGSEA. V was pared by 6 bases and J by 2 bases, with 3 bases of the junction left unmatched. This CDR3 has 14 residues. The CDR3 spells CSVMTSGAYNEQFF. The CDR3 nucleotides are TGCAGCGTGATGACTAGCGGGGCCTACAATGAGCAGTTCTTC.

This chain links TRBV2 with TRBJ2-3; the D gene is possibly TRBD2 (5 bases). The CDR3 runs 13 residues. Trimming took 9 bases from V and 2 from J, leaving 12 bases between them. CDR1 is SNHLY, CDR2 FYNNEI, per germline. CDR3 sequence reads: CARLDGTTDTQYF. CDR3 DNA sequence: TGTGCCAGACTAGATGGTACCACAGATACGCAGTATTTT. Variable domain in full (rest from reference TRBV2 and TRBJ2-3): EPEVTQTPSHQVTQMGQEVILRCVPISNHLYFYWYRQILGQKVEFLVSFYNNEISEKSEIFDDQFSVERPDGSNFTLKIRSTKLEDSAMYFCARLDGTTDTQYFGPGTRLTVL.